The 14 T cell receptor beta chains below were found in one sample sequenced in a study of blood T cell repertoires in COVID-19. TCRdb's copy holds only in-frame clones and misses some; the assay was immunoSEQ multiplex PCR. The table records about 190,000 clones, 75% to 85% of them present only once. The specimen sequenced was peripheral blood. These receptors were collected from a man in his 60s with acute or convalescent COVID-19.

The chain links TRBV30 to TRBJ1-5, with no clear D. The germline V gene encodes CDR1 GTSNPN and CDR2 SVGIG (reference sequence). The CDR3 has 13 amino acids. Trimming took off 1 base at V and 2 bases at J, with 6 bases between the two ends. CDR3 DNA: TGTGCCTGGAGTGGGGGAGGCAATCAGCCCCAGCATTTT. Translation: CAWSGGGNQPQHF.

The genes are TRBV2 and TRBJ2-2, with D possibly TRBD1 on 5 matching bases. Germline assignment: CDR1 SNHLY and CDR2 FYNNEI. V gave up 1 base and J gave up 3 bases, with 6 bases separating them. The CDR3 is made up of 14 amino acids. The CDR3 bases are TGTGCCAGCAGTGAAGTCAGGGACACCGGGGAGCTGTTTTTT. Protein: CASSEVRDTGELFF. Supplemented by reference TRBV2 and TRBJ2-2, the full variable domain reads EPEVTQTPSHQVTQMGQEVILRCVPISNHLYFYWYRQILGQKVEFLVSFYNNEISEKSEIFDDQFSVERPDGSNFTLKIRSTKLEDSAMYFCASSEVRDTGELFFGEGSRLTVL.

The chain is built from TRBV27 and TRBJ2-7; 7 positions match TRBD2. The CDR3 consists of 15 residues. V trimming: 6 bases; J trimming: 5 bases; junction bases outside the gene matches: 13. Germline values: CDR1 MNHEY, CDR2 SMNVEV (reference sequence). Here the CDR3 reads CASSGLGTIPHEQYF. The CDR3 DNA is TGTGCCAGCAGCGGATTGGGGACTATTCCCCACGAGCAGTACTTC.

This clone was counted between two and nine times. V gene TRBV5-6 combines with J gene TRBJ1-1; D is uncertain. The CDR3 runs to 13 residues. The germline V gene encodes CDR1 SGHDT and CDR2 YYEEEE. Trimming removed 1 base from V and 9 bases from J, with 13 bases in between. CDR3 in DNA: TGTGCCAGCAGCTTGCGTGGTACTCATAAAGCTTTCTTT. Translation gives CASSLRGTHKAFF.

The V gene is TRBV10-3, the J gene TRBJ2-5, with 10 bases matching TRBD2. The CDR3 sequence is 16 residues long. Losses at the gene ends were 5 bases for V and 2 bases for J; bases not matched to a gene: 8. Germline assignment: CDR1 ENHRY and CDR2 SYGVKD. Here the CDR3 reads CAISWAPSGSQETQYF. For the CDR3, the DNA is TGTGCCATCAGTTGGGCTCCTAGCGGGAGTCAAGAGACCCAGTACTTC.

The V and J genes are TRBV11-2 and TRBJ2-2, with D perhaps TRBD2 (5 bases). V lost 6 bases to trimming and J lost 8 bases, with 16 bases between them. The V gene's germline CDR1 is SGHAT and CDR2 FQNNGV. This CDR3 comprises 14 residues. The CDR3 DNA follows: TGTGCCAGCAGGCTCCCCCCGGGAAGTGGGGAGCTGTTTTTT. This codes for CASRLPPGSGELFF.

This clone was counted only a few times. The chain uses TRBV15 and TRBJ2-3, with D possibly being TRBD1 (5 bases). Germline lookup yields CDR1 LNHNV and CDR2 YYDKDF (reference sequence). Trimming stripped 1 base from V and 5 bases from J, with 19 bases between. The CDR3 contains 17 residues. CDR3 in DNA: TGTGCCACCAGCAGAGGGACGATGTTGCAGGACAAAGATACGCAGTATTTT. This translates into CATSRGTMLQDKDTQYF.

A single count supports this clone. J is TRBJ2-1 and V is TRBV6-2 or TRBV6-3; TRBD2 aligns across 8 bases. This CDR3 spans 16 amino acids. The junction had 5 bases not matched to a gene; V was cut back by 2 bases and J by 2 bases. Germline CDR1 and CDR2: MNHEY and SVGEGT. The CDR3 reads CASSYPLAGPYNEQFF. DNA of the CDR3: TGTGCCAGCAGTTACCCGCTAGCGGGTCCCTACAATGAGCAGTTCTTC.

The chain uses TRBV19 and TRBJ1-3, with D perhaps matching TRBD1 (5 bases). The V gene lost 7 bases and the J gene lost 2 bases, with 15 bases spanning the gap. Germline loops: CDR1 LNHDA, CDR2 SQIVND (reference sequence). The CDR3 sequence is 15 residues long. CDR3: CASTRSGTAGNTIYF. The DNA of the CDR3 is TGTGCCAGTACCCGGTCAGGGACTGCTGGAAACACCATATATTTT.

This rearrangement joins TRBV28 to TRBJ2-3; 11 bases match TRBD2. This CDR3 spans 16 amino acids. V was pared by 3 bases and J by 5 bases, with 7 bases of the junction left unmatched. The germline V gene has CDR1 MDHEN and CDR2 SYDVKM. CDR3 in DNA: TGTGCCAGCAGTTTCCCTACTAGCGGGAGTCAAGATACGCAGTATTTT. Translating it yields CASSFPTSGSQDTQYF.

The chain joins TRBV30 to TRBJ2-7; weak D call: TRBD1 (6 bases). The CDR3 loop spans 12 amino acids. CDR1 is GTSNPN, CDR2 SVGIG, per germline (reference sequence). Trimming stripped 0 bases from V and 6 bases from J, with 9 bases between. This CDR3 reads CAWSVLGGEQYF. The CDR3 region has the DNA TGTGCCTGGAGTGTACTAGGGGGCGAGCAGTACTTC.

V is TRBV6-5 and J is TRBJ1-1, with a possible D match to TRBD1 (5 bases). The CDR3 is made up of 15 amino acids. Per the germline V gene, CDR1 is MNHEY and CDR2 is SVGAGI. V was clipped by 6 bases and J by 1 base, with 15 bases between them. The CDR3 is CASRSLGTSNTEAFF. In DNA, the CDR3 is TGTGCCAGCAGATCTTTAGGGACTTCGAACACTGAAGCTTTCTTT.

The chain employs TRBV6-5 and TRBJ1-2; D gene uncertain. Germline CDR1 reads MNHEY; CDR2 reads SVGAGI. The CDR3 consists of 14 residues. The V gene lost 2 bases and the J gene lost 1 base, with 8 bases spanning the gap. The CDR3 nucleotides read TGTGCCAGCAGTTACGATAGCCATAACTATGGCTACACCTTC. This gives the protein CASSYDSHNYGYTF.

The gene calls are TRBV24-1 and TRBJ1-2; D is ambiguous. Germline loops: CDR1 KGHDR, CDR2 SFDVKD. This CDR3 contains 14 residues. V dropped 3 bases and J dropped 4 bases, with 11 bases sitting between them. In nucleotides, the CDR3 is TGTGCCACCAGTGATACAGACACCTCCTATGGCTACACCTTC. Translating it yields CATSDTDTSYGYTF.